This T cell receptor (beta chain) was identified during a study of Graves' ophthalmopathy and Graves' hyperthyroidism. Transcripts of RNA were the source for amplifying TCR beta CDR3 regions. Second-round multiplex PCR came after a first-round RT-PCR that employed HTBI primers. TCRdb used MiXCR to reprocess the multiplex PCR reads, holding one entry per CDR3 protein. The repertoire holds 560,000 or so distinct CDR3 sequences, with under 40% as singletons. In germline, CDR1 is SEHNR, CDR2 FQNEAQ (reference sequence). The CDR3 runs 17 residues. V was pared by 3 bases and J by 5 bases, with 8 bases of the junction left unmatched.

Source material: peripheral blood or thyroid tissue (not recorded which). The TCR originated in an adult man with Graves' hyperthyroidism. This chain connects TRBV7-9 to TRBJ2-5; TRBD2 matches 14 bases. The CDR3 DNA reads as TGTGCCAGCAGCTTCAGTCCCGGGACTAGCGGGAGTGAGACCCAGTACTTC. It encodes CASSFSPGTSGSETQYF.